The source of this T cell receptor (beta chain) is a study of T cells in Graves' hyperthyroidism and ophthalmopathy. The CDR3 consists of 13 residues. The V and J ends lost 6 bases and 4 bases respectively, with 14 bases between them. Germline CDR1 and CDR2: DFQATT and SNEGSKA (reference sequence). The CDR3 regions of TCR beta were amplified from RNA transcripts. Carried out on the TCR CDR3, a first-round RT-PCR used the HTBI primer set. TCRdb reprocessed the multiplex PCR reads with MiXCR, giving one entry per CDR3 protein. The table records around 300,000 distinct CDR3 sequences, over 20% of them present only once.

The TCR originated in a man between 25 and 39 years old with Graves' ophthalmopathy. The chain recombines TRBV20-1 with TRBJ2-3; D possibly corresponds to TRBD2 (6 bases). Sequencing was done on a sample of blood. CDR3 sequence (DNA): TGCAGTGCACTAGCTGAGAATTCAGATACGCAGTATTTT. Residues: CSALAENSDTQYF.